This T cell receptor (beta chain) was recorded in a study of T cell changes during pregnancy in multiple sclerosis. V lost 2 bases and J lost 5, with 16 bases in between. There are 15 residues in the CDR3. Germline CDR1 reads MGHRA; CDR2 reads YSYEKL. The assay was immunoSEQ multiplex PCR, and TCRdb's table has in-frame clones only and misses some. The table has about 38,000 clones, roughly 90% seen once; the top ten hold 5.5%. The material was CD8+ T cells from peripheral blood mononuclear cells, obtained in the third trimester of pregnancy. The sequence derives from a female donor with multiple sclerosis, enrolled in a pregnancy study. This rearrangement joins TRBV4-1 to TRBJ2-7, with D maybe TRBD1 (5 bases). CDR3 sequence (DNA): TGCGCCAGCAGCCAAAGAGACACAGGCATCGACGAGCAGTACTTC. Its protein product is CASSQRDTGIDEQYF.